The 3 T cell receptor beta chains in this list originate from one sample, sequenced in a study of CD4 and CD8 cells across lung adenocarcinoma regions. TCRdb recomputed calls from the PCR reads with MiXCR, one row per CDR3 protein. The repertoire holds around 25,000 distinct CDR3 sequences, with about half as singletons. Sequenced input: CD8+ T cells from the center of a lung tumor. The receptor source for this set is a male donor with lung adenocarcinoma. The CD4 and CD8 labels of this study may be unreliable.

The chain couples TRBV6-1 to TRBJ2-3; 11 bases are a match to TRBD1. Germline loops: CDR1 MNHNS, CDR2 SASEGT. The V gene end was trimmed by 4 bases and the J gene end by 6 bases; junction bases not matched to a gene: 0. The CDR3 is made up of 13 amino acids. The CDR3 region has the DNA TGTGCCAGCAGTGGGGACAGGGGGGATACGCAGTATTTT. Its protein is CASSGDRGDTQYF.

The rearrangement joins TRBV20-1 to TRBJ2-5; D is ambiguous. TRBJ2-7 explains the end of the DNA better; the J call may be wrong. Germline assignment: CDR1 DFQATT and CDR2 SNEGSKA (reference sequence). This CDR3 has 12 amino acids. CDR3 coding DNA: TGCAGTGCTAGAGACGATACCTACGAGCAGTACTTC. Translation gives CSARDDTYEQYF.

The rearrangement uses TRBV6-5 and TRBJ2-4, with a weak D call TRBD1 (5 bases). Per the germline V gene, CDR1 is MNHEY and CDR2 is SVGAGI. Trimming removed 4 bases at V and 13 bases at J, with 23 bases between. The CDR3 length is 15 residues. CDR3 sequence reads: CASSLGRRGTDTQYF. DNA for the CDR3: TGTGCCAGCAGTTTGGGGCGGAGAGGCACAGATACGCAGTACTTC.